Sequencing of this T cell receptor (beta chain) was carried out in a study of T-cell memory formation after mild COVID-19. General study points: Clones from the second wave (peaking day 37) had unconfirmed SARS-CoV-2 specificity. Among CD4+ contracting clones, most were CM and EM, and CD8+ ones EMRA.

TCRdb re-called the 5' RACE reads with MiXCR, one entry per CDR3 protein. Among about 350,000 distinct CDR3 sequences, roughly 13% were seen once, and the ten largest hold 20% to 25%. Notes on this clonotype: Its antigen is undetermined.

The germline V gene has CDR1 MGHRA and CDR2 YSYEKL. With V trimmed by 0 bases and J by 4 bases, 4 bases remained unmatched. The CDR3 is 15 residues long. This TCR was sampled from a man between 18 and 29 years old who had mild COVID-19 (a few samples of this study predate the infection). Cell type and time point are not known. The chain is built from TRBV4-1 and TRBJ1-2; 8 nucleotides agree with TRBD1. The specimen was PBMCs or a T cell subset sorted from them (not recorded which). Here the CDR3 DNA reads TGCGCCAGCAGCCAAGAGGGACAGGTCATCTATGGCTACACCTTC. Translating it yields CASSQEGQVIYGYTF.